Listed below are T cell receptor beta chains from one sample, sequenced in a study of CD8+CD57+ T cells in acquired aplastic anemia. From the reads, TCRdb called clonotypes with MiXCR, one entry per CDR3 protein. Among some 120,000 distinct CDR3 sequences, approximately 36% were seen once, and the ten largest hold about 2.6%. Sequences were obtained from sorted CD4+, CD8+, or CD8+CD57+ T cells (not recorded which) from PBMCs. The receptors shown here come from a human donor with aplastic anemia. Both conserved end residues are part of each CDR3. Each record gives: J gene, D gene, clone size, V gene, CDR3 DNA, CDR3 protein. The D gene is left open where the match is weak. Only part of the rows carry a size: once, few, many, or a class if the clone is expanded.

TRBJ2-2,NA,many,TRBV5-4,TGTGCCAGCAGCGTTCATTGGAACACCGGGGAGCTGTTTTTT,CASSVHWNTGELFF
TRBJ2-7,TRBD2,many,TRBV11-2,TGTGCCAGCAGCTTAGAACCCGGTCTAGCGGGGGATTACGAGCAGTACTTC,CASSLEPGLAGDYEQYF
TRBJ1-2,NA,NA,TRBV7-3,TGTGCCAGCAGCCCAGGGAGGGGAGAAGGCTACACCTTC,CASSPGRGEGYTF
TRBJ1-2,TRBD1,NA,TRBV29-1,TGCAGCGTTGAGCCCCTAGGACAGGTCCCACGGAGGGGCTACACCTTC,CSVEPLGQVPRRGYTF
TRBJ2-5,TRBD2,many,TRBV27,TGTGCCAGCAGTCAGACTAGCGGGGTAGGGACCCAGTACTTC,CASSQTSGVGTQYF
TRBJ1-2,NA,many,TRBV7-9,TGTGCACTGGGGGGGCAGACTAACTATGGCTACACCTTC,CALGGQTNYGYTF
TRBJ1-5,NA,NA,TRBV19,TGTGCCACCGGGGGTACCGGCAATCAGCCCCAGCATTTT,CATGGTGNQPQHF
TRBJ1-5,NA,many,TRBV5-1,TGCGCCAGCAGCTCTGGGACACCCAATCAGCCCCAGCATTTT,CASSSGTPNQPQHF
TRBJ1-6,TRBD1,NA,TRBV28,TGTGCCAGCAGCCGCGGACAGGGCTATTCCTATAGTTCACCCCTCCACTTT,CASSRGQGYSYSSPLHF
TRBJ2-7,TRBD2,many,TRBV2,TGTGCCAGCAGTGAGGGGGGGGACTACGAGCAGTACTTC,CASSEGGDYEQYF
TRBJ1-2,NA,many,TRBV3-1,TGTGCCAGCAGCCGACCGGGGGGGACCTATGGCTACACCTTC,CASSRPGGTYGYTF
TRBJ1-1,NA,NA,TRBV25-1,TGTGCCAGCAATTACGCGAACACTGAAGCTTTCTTT,CASNYANTEAFF
TRBJ2-5,NA,NA,TRBV29-1,TGCAGCGTTGGAGGGTTTGAAGAGACCCAGTACTTC,CSVGGFEETQYF
TRBJ1-2,TRBD1,few,TRBV19,TGTGCCAGTAGTACAGGGGACAGATACTATGGCTACACCTTC,CASSTGDRYYGYTF
TRBJ2-7,NA,many,TRBV6-2/TRBV6-3,TGTGCCAGCAGTAGGGACACAGGCTACGAGCAGTACTTC,CASSRDTGYEQYF
TRBJ1-1,NA,few,TRBV3-1,TGTGCCAGCAGCCAAGAAAAGGTTATTGGCACTGAAGCTTTCTTT,CASSQEKVIGTEAFF
TRBJ2-3,TRBD1,few,TRBV24-1,TGTGCCACCAGTGACCAAGGACAGGCCAGCACAGATACGCAGTATTTT,CATSDQGQASTDTQYF
TRBJ1-4,NA,few,TRBV7-9,TGTGCCAGCAGCTTACAGGTGAATGAAAAACTGTTTTTT,CASSLQVNEKLFF
TRBJ1-4,NA,many,TRBV3-1,TGTGCCAGCAGCCAAGCTGGGAATCGGGGGGAAAAACTGTTTTTT,CASSQAGNRGEKLFF
TRBJ1-5,NA,few,TRBV28,TGTGCCAGCAGTTCCCCCCAGGCCGGCAATCAGCCCCAGCATTTT,CASSSPQAGNQPQHF
TRBJ2-5,NA,NA,TRBV3-1,TGTGCCTCTAGACCCGGGGGATTCGGAGGGGAGACCCAGTACTTC,CASRPGGFGGETQYF
TRBJ2-3,TRBD2,many,TRBV7-2,TGTGCCAGCAGCTTTTTGGGGTCTAGCGGAGATACGCAGTATTTT,CASSFLGSSGDTQYF
TRBJ2-2,NA,NA,TRBV10-3,TGTGCCATCAGAGGAGAGAACACCGGGGAGCTGTTTTTT,CAIRGENTGELFF
TRBJ1-6,NA,NA,TRBV15,TGTGCCACCAGCAGAGAGGGGCCCACCCTCCACTTT,CATSREGPTLHF
TRBJ1-2,NA,many,TRBV6-1,TGTGCCAGCAGGGGACGGATTTCTAACTATGGCTACACCTTC,CASRGRISNYGYTF
TRBJ2-2,TRBD2,many,TRBV25-1,TGTGCCAGCCTAAACCAGCGGGGCCCGAACACCGGGGAGCTGTTTTTT,CASLNQRGPNTGELFF
TRBJ1-1,TRBD1,once,TRBV29-1,TGCAGCGGTTGGAAGGGACAGGGGGCTGAAGCTTTCTTT,CSGWKGQGAEAFF
TRBJ2-7,TRBD2,NA,TRBV7-8,TGTGCCAGCAGCCGAACTAGCGGGAGCTCCTACGAGCAGTACTTC,CASSRTSGSSYEQYF
TRBJ2-1,NA,NA,TRBV7-8,TGTGCCAGCAGCCCGTTTCGAGGTAATGAGCAGTTCTTC,CASSPFRGNEQFF
TRBJ2-5,TRBD1,many,TRBV6-2/TRBV6-3,TGTGCCAGCAGTTACTCGGGCGACAGGGACTTC,CASSYSGDRDF
TRBJ1-4,NA,few,TRBV4-1,TGCGCCAGCAGCCAAGGTCGTGGAGGGACCGGGATGTTTTTT,CASSQGRGGTGMFF
TRBJ1-2,TRBD1,many,TRBV5-1,TGCGCCAGCAGTCCTGGACAGGGATTCCCTGAGGGTGGCTACACCTTC,CASSPGQGFPEGGYTF
TRBJ2-3,NA,NA,TRBV9,TGTGCCAGCAGCTTATTCGAAGGTACGCAGTATTTT,CASSLFEGTQYF
TRBJ1-6,NA,many,TRBV14,TGTGCCAGCAGCCACGGACTAGGTTCACCCCTCCACTTT,CASSHGLGSPLHF
TRBJ1-1,NA,NA,TRBV2,TGTGCCAGCAGCGATAGCTACGGGGAGTTCGGGACTGAAGCTTTCTTT,CASSDSYGEFGTEAFF
TRBJ1-6,NA,few,TRBV18,TGTGCCAGCTCACCAGGGACGGCTAATTCACCCCTCCACTTT,CASSPGTANSPLHF
TRBJ2-1,NA,many,TRBV5-1,TGCGCCAGCAGCTTGGAGGCCGAGCAGTTCTTC,CASSLEAEQFF
TRBJ2-7,NA,NA,TRBV15,TGTGCCACCAGCAGGGGAACAGGGTGGAGGTTCAGCGAGCAGTACTTC,CATSRGTGWRFSEQYF
TRBJ1-1,NA,NA,TRBV2,TGTGCCAGCTCATCCGCCGGGGGGCCCGAAGCTTTCTTT,CASSSAGGPEAFF
TRBJ2-3,NA,many,TRBV24-1,TGTGCCACCAGTGAGTACAGTCTAAAGGATACGCAGTATTTT,CATSEYSLKDTQYF
TRBJ2-7,NA,many,TRBV11-3,TGTGCCAGCAGCTTAAGAGGGGGAGCCTACGAGCAGTACTTC,CASSLRGGAYEQYF
TRBJ2-5,NA,few,TRBV3-1,TGTGCCAGCAGCCAAGATGCCTTGAGGGGGGCTCAAGAGACCCAGTACTTC,CASSQDALRGAQETQYF
TRBJ1-1,TRBD1,many,TRBV12-3/TRBV12-4,TGTGCCAGCAGGCGCGACAGGGGTGAAGCTTTCTTT,CASRRDRGEAFF
TRBJ2-3,NA,many,TRBV19,TGTGCCAGTAGTATAGCGGACTCCCGCACAGATACGCAGTATTTT,CASSIADSRTDTQYF
TRBJ2-7,TRBD2,NA,TRBV2,TGTGCCAGCAGTGTTGGGAGGGGAGGGTACGAGCAGTACTTC,CASSVGRGGYEQYF
TRBJ1-2,NA,many,TRBV7-8,TGTGCCAGCAGCTTAGGTCCAGTTATTAACTATGGCTACACCTTC,CASSLGPVINYGYTF
TRBJ2-7,TRBD1,few,TRBV24-1,TGTGCCATGGAGCAGGGGGAATACGAGCAGTACTTC,CAMEQGEYEQYF
TRBJ2-3,NA,NA,TRBV19,TGTGCCAGTATGGGCGGGGGCACTTTCACAGATACGCAGTATTTT,CASMGGGTFTDTQYF
TRBJ1-4,NA,NA,TRBV28,TGTGCCAGCATGGACAGCCTTAATGAAAAACTGTTTTTT,CASMDSLNEKLFF
TRBJ1-6,TRBD1,few,TRBV19,TGTGCCAGTAGTCGGGACAGTAATTCACCCCTCCACTTT,CASSRDSNSPLHF
TRBJ1-5,NA,many,TRBV24-1,TGTGCCACCAGTGTGGGTCAGGGCAATCAGCCCCAGCATTTT,CATSVGQGNQPQHF
TRBJ1-2,TRBD1,once,TRBV2,TGTGCCAGCAGTGCAGGACAGGGAGCTAACTATGGCTACACCTTC,CASSAGQGANYGYTF
TRBJ1-1,NA,many,TRBV7-6,TGTGCCAGCAGCCCCCTTCAAAGGGAGAACACTGAAGCTTTCTTT,CASSPLQRENTEAFF
TRBJ1-3,NA,few,TRBV27,TGTGCCAGCAGCGAGACGGGGGTGAGCTCTGGAAACACCATATATTTT,CASSETGVSSGNTIYF
TRBJ1-6,NA,NA,TRBV30,TGTGCCTGGAATGGGCCCAGCTCCTATAATTCACCCCTCCACTTT,CAWNGPSSYNSPLHF
TRBJ1-5,NA,many,TRBV6-5,TGTGCCAGCAGTTACTCCATGCCCCGCAATCAGCCCCAGCATTTT,CASSYSMPRNQPQHF
TRBJ2-1,NA,NA,TRBV11-2,TGTGCCAGCAGCTTGTCATGGGACTCCTCCCACAATGAGCAGTTCTTC,CASSLSWDSSHNEQFF
TRBJ2-3,NA,once,TRBV12-3/TRBV12-4,TGTGCCAGCAGAACGGAGGCCGCGGCGGGGGATACGCAGTATTTT,CASRTEAAAGDTQYF
TRBJ2-5,NA,NA,TRBV30,TGTGCCTGGAGCAAATGGGCCGGACTGTCGAAGACCCAGTACTTC,CAWSKWAGLSKTQYF